Listed here are 18 T cell receptor beta chains from one sample, sequenced in a study of shared clonotypes between healthy human individuals. The data were produced by immunoSEQ multiplex PCR, yet TCRdb's version contains in-frame clones alone and is incomplete. Among about 2.3 million clones listed, more than 85% were seen once. Input material: naive CD4+ T cells from PBMCs. Subset given: CD45RA+ positively selected. The receptors derive from a man younger than 35 in good health. Some clones in this sample may be carry-over from other donors' samples.

The V gene is TRBV5-1, the J gene TRBJ1-3, with D hard to call. The CDR3 loop spans 16 amino acids. Germline V lookup: CDR1 SGHRS, CDR2 YFSETQ. The V end lost 0 bases, the J end lost 0 bases, and 10 bases lay between the germline ends. This CDR3 reads CASSLDWFTSGNTIYF. CDR3 bases: TGCGCCAGCAGCTTGGATTGGTTTACCTCTGGAAACACCATATATTTT.

This rearrangement joins TRBV5-3 to TRBJ2-2; D is ambiguous. TRBV5-3 is treated as an ORF (open reading frame) with a function not yet certain. Between the trimmed V and J ends, which lost 8 bases and 7 bases, there was a span of 9 bases. This CDR3 comprises 11 residues. Here the CDR3 DNA reads TGTGCCAGCAGCGTCGTCGGGGAGCTGTTTTTT. Its protein is CASSVVGELFF.

V usage is TRBV28 and J usage is TRBJ2-7; 9 nucleotides agree with TRBD1. V lost 5 bases to trimming and J lost 0 bases; unmatched junction nucleotides: 5. The germline V gene has CDR1 MDHEN and CDR2 SYDVKM. The length of the CDR3 is 15 residues. This chain's CDR3 is CASSAQGAFSYEQYF. Here the CDR3 DNA reads TGTGCCAGCAGTGCACAGGGGGCTTTCTCCTACGAGCAGTACTTC.

The chain links TRBV7-2 to TRBJ2-7; D unclear. V was shortened by 1 base and J by 5 bases, with 15 bases between the two germline ends. The germline V gene has CDR1 SGHTA and CDR2 FQGNSA. This CDR3 region has 15 residues. DNA of the CDR3: TGTGCCAGCAGCTTAGTAGCTGGGCTTAGACACGAGCAGTACTTC. Translating gives CASSLVAGLRHEQYF. The entire variable domain, with the rest obtained from reference TRBV7-2 and TRBJ2-7, is as follows: GAGVSQSPSNKVTEKGKDVELRCDPISGHTALYWYRQSLGQGLEFLIYFQGNSAPDKSGLPSDRFSAERTGGSVSTLTIQRTQQEDSAVYLCASSLVAGLRHEQYFGPGTRLTVT.

A remark on this clone: Relative to the germline gene, one junction end is altered; a read error may explain this. The chain has TRBV20-1 and TRBJ2-7, with D tentatively TRBD1 or TRBD2 (5 bases each). Germline CDR1 is DFQATT and CDR2 is SNEGSKA (reference sequence). This CDR3 is 11 amino acids long. The CDR3 loop is CSAIYDRGVWF. Written as DNA, the CDR3 is TGCAGTGCTATCTACGACAGAGGGGTATGGTTC.

V and J are TRBV27 and TRBJ1-2; tentatively, D is TRBD1 (5 bases). V lost 7 bases, J lost 2 bases, and 17 bases lay in between. The germline CDR1 and CDR2 sequences are MNHEY and SMNVEV (reference sequence). This CDR3 region has 15 residues. CDR3 loop: CASKPHDSTNYGYTF. CDR3 coding DNA: TGTGCCAGCAAACCTCATGACAGTACCAACTATGGCTACACCTTC.

V and J are TRBV9 and TRBJ2-5; D is perhaps TRBD2 (5 bases). CDR1 is SGDLS and CDR2 is YYNGEE in the germline V gene. This CDR3 spans 14 amino acids. The V end was cut by 1 base, the J end by 4 bases, with 11 bases between. For the CDR3, the DNA is TGTGCCAGCAGCGTAATCCCGAGCGGAGAGACCCAGTACTTC. Translation gives CASSVIPSGETQYF.

The V and J genes are TRBV7-9 and TRBJ1-2, with unresolved D. The CDR3 loop spans 14 amino acids. Trimming shortened V by 1 base and J by 3 bases, and 9 bases separated the two germline ends. Germline CDR1 SEHNR, CDR2 FQNEAQ (reference sequence). This CDR3 is CASSLDNSDYGYTF. The CDR3 DNA is TGTGCCAGCAGCTTAGACAACAGTGACTATGGCTACACCTTC. The whole variable domain, filled in from reference TRBV7-9 and TRBJ1-2, reads DTGVSQNPRHKITKRGQNVTFRCDPISEHNRLYWYRQTLGQGPEFLTYFQNEAQLEKSRLLSDRFSAERPKGSFSTLEIQRTEQGDSAMYLCASSLDNSDYGYTFGSGTRLTVV.

This chain links TRBV5-1 with TRBJ1-2; D gene uncertain. Germline CDR1 SGHRS, CDR2 YFSETQ. Trimming removed 3 bases from V and 2 bases from J, with 17 bases in between. CDR3 length equals 16 residues. DNA of the CDR3: TGCGCCAGCAGCTCTCTATATGACGGAAGAAACTATGGCTACACCTTC. This codes for CASSSLYDGRNYGYTF. Drawing the rest from reference TRBV5-1 and TRBJ1-2, the complete variable domain is KAGVTQTPRYLIKTRGQQVTLSCSPISGHRSVSWYQQTPGQGLQFLFEYFSETQRNKGNFPGRFSGRQFSNSRSEMNVSTLELGDSALYLCASSSLYDGRNYGYTFGSGTRLTVV.

With respect to this clone: In the same sample, other DNA sequences code for this CDR3. V usage is TRBV5-1 and J usage is TRBJ1-1, with unresolved D. Germline CDR1 SGHRS, CDR2 YFSETQ. CDR3 length: 14 residues. Trimming shortened V by 0 bases and J by 1 base, and 7 bases separated the two germline ends. CDR3 sequence reads: CASSLAPANTEAFF. The CDR3 DNA reads TGCGCCAGCAGCTTGGCCCCAGCGAACACTGAAGCTTTCTTT. The variable domain in full, with the rest retrieved from reference TRBV5-1 and TRBJ1-1, is KAGVTQTPRYLIKTRGQQVTLSCSPISGHRSVSWYQQTPGQGLQFLFEYFSETQRNKGNFPGRFSGRQFSNSRSEMNVSTLELGDSALYLCASSLAPANTEAFFGQGTRLTVV.

The chain joins TRBV6-1 to TRBJ1-5, with 9 bases identical to TRBD1. This CDR3 is 13 amino acids long. Per the germline V gene, CDR1 is MNHNS and CDR2 is SASEGT. Trimming cost V 10 bases and J 4 bases; bases outside gene matches: 5. As DNA, the CDR3 is TGTGCCACCTCAGGACAGGGGAATCAGCCCCAGCATTTT. It encodes CATSGQGNQPQHF.

The rearrangement joins TRBV27 to TRBJ2-3, with 9 bases lining up with TRBD2. This CDR3 is built from 16 residues. The V and J ends lost 4 bases and 1 base, in that order; junction bases with no gene match: 6. Germline CDR1 and CDR2: MNHEY and SMNVEV (reference sequence). CDR3 sequence: CASSSLAGTGTDTQYF. CDR3 coding DNA: TGTGCCAGCAGTTCGCTAGCGGGAACGGGCACAGATACGCAGTATTTT.

The chain combines TRBV2 with TRBJ2-1; D unclear. V was trimmed by 5 bases and J by 9 bases, leaving 8 bases between them. Germline loops: CDR1 SNHLY, CDR2 FYNNEI. The CDR3 is made up of 11 amino acids. The CDR3 loop reads CASSTLAEQFF. In DNA, the CDR3 is TGTGCCAGCAGTACCCTGGCTGAGCAGTTCTTC. Full variable domain (outside the CDR3, taken from reference TRBV2 and TRBJ2-1): EPEVTQTPSHQVTQMGQEVILRCVPISNHLYFYWYRQILGQKVEFLVSFYNNEISEKSEIFDDQFSVERPDGSNFTLKIRSTKLEDSAMYFCASSTLAEQFFGPGTRLTVL.

This sequence joins TRBV19 and TRBJ1-5; D is unclear. V lost 6 bases and J lost 3, with 12 bases in between. Germline V gives CDR1 LNHDA, CDR2 SQIVND (reference sequence). The CDR3 has 14 amino acids. The CDR3 nucleotides read TGTGCCAGTAGGGGTTGGAACTTCAATCAGCCCCAGCATTTT. Amino acids: CASRGWNFNQPQHF.

The chain uses TRBV4-3 and TRBJ2-5; D uncertain. The CDR3 spans 15 residues. Germline loops: CDR1 LGHNA, CDR2 YSLEER. The V and J ends lost 1 base and 5 bases respectively, with 14 bases between them. This chain's CDR3 is CASSQGLGTQETQYF. CDR3 DNA: TGCGCCAGCAGCCAAGGCTTAGGTACGCAGGAGACCCAGTACTTC.

The chain is built from TRBV5-6 and TRBJ2-3; TRBD2 might be the D (5 bases). V lost 7 bases, J lost 3 bases, and 6 bases lay in between. Germline V lookup: CDR1 SGHDT, CDR2 YYEEEE. This CDR3 comprises 11 residues. DNA for the CDR3: TGTGCCAGCCGGAGGACAGATACGCAGTATTTT. Residues: CASRRTDTQYF.

The chain recombines TRBV29-1 with TRBJ1-1; 7 bases are a match to TRBD1. There are 15 residues in the CDR3. CDR1 SQVTM and CDR2 ANQGSEA come from the germline V gene. With 4 bases clipped from V and 0 bases from J, the junction kept 8 bases outside the gene matches. The CDR3 is CSVGGDRPMNTEAFF. CDR3 bases: TGCAGCGTTGGGGGGGACAGACCGATGAACACTGAAGCTTTCTTT.

V gene TRBV7-8 combines with J gene TRBJ1-3, with 7 bases aligning to TRBD1. This CDR3 contains 17 residues. The germline V gene encodes CDR1 SGHVS and CDR2 FQNEAQ. The V gene end was trimmed by 4 bases and the J gene end by 8 bases; junction bases not matched to a gene: 17. The CDR3 DNA sequence: TGTGCCAGCAGCTCCTACCGACAGGGCCAAAGCTGGGACACCATATATTTT. Its protein product is CASSSYRQGQSWDTIYF. The whole variable domain, filled in from reference TRBV7-8 and TRBJ1-3, reads GAGVSQSPRYKVAKRGQDVALRCDPISGHVSLFWYQQALGQGPEFLTYFQNEAQLDKSGLPSDRFFAERPEGSVSTLKIQRTQQEDSAVYLCASSSYRQGQSWDTIYFGEGSWLTVV.